This T cell receptor (beta chain) was identified during a study of T-cell reconstitution after alpha-beta-depleted transplantation in children listed by TCRdb under 2016. Concerning the study at large: T-cell immune reconstitution after TCRalphabeta/CD19-depleted allogeneic hematopoietic cell transplantation in children was quantitatively tracked in the study by means of TCR repertoire profiling.

Only a few counts were recorded for this clonotype. Its antigen remains undetermined. No much larger clone is present one base from it, and per-base qualities are unavailable. The library came from PCR. The sequencing machine was an Illumina HiSeq 2500. TCR library preparation used molecular barcoding, with unique molecular identifiers applied to normalize quantification of the TCRbeta repertoire. In-frame beta chains were kept once TCRdb had trimmed the public reads at Q25 with fastp and called clones with MiXCR. Each CDR3 protein gets just one entry, which takes the most common genes and DNA from the rows behind it. In this sample the table shows about 610,000 distinct CDR3 sequences, under 12% of which occur a single time. The ten largest clones represent less than 4.5% of the sample. CDR1 MNHEY and CDR2 SVGEGT are derived from the germline V gene. The V and J ends are trimmed by 1 base and 8 bases, leaving 19 bases between them. Its CDR3 holds 16 amino acids, cysteine through phenylalanine. Only the CDR3 DNA is retained, 48 bases long and in frame from the first base.

The starting material was PBMCs from the stem cell graft donor, obtained from the stem cell graft. The TCR sequence derives from a human donor who donated a stem cell graft to a child with acute myeloid leukemia. The chain couples TRBV6-2 or TRBV6-3 to TRBJ2-3, with no reliable assignment of the D segment. CDR3 region: CASSYYRPDLRSTQYF. The DNA sequence reads TGTGCCAGCAGTTACTACCGACCTGACTTGCGTAGTACGCAGTATTTT.